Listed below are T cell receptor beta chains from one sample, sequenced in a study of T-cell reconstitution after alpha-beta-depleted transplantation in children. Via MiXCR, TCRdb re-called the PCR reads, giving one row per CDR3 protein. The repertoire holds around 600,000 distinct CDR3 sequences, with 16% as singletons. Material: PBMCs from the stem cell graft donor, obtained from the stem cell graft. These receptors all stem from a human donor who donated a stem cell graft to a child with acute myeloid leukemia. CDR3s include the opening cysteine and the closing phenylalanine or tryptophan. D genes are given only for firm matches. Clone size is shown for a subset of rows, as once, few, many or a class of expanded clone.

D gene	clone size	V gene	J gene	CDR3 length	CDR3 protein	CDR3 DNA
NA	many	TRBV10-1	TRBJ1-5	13	CASSEGVDQPQHF	TGCGCCAGCAGTGAGGGGGTCGATCAGCCCCAGCATTTT
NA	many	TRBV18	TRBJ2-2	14	CASSLRTGPGELFF	TGTGCCAGCTCGTTGAGGACTGGGCCTGGGGAGCTGTTTTTT
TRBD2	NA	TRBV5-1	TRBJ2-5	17	CASSSRTSGGALETQYF	TGCGCCAGCAGCTCCCGGACTAGCGGGGGGGCCCTGGAGACCCAGTACTTC
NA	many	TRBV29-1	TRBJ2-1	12	CSVVRAYNEQFF	TGCAGCGTTGTAAGGGCCTACAATGAGCAGTTCTTC
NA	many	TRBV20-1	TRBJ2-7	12	CSAGTGTYEQYF	TGCAGTGCTGGTACCGGGACGTACGAGCAGTACTTC
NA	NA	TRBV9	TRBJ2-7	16	CASSVGGSLTGDEQYF	TGTGCCAGCAGCGTAGGTGGCAGTTTAACGGGAGACGAGCAGTACTTC
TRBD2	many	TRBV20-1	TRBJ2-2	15	CSAGMGLANTGELFF	TGCAGTGCTGGGATGGGACTAGCGAACACCGGGGAGCTGTTTTTT
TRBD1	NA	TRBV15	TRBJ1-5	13	CATGKGAGQPQHF	TGTGCCACCGGGAAGGGGGCGGGACAGCCCCAGCATTTT
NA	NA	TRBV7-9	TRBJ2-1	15	CASSLHGSSYNEQFF	TGTGCCAGCAGCCTTCACGGAAGCTCCTACAATGAGCAGTTCTTC
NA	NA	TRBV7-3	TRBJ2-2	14	CASSPQAGLGELFF	TGTGCCAGCAGCCCCCAGGCAGGGCTCGGGGAGCTGTTTTTT
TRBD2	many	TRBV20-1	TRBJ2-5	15	CSAPKPGLAQETQYF	TGCAGTGCCCCCAAGCCGGGACTAGCGCAAGAGACCCAGTACTTC
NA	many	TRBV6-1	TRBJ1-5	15	CASSVMTADNQPQHF	TGTGCCAGCAGTGTTATGACAGCAGACAATCAGCCCCAGCATTTT
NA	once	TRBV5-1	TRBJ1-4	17	CASSLAGSSRTNEKLFF	TGCGCCAGCAGCTTGGCCGGCTCGTCCCGCACTAATGAAAAACTGTTTTTT
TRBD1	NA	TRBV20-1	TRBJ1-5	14	CSAPRQGVNQPQHF	TGCAGTGCGCCCAGACAGGGGGTCAATCAGCCCCAGCATTTT
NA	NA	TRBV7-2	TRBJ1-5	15	CASSFDYYSNQPQHF	TGTGCCAGCAGCTTTGATTATTATAGCAATCAGCCCCAGCATTTT
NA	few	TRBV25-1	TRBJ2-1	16	CASSESGLDLLDEQFF	TGTGCCAGCAGTGAATCAGGCCTCGACTTGTTGGATGAGCAGTTCTTC
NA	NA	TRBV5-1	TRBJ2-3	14	CASSRTGVTDTQYF	TGCGCCAGCAGCAGGACGGGGGTGACAGATACGCAGTATTTT
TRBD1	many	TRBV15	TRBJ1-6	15	CATSRPGQGSPPLHF	TGTGCCACCAGCAGACCGGGACAGGGTAGTCCACCCCTCCACTTT
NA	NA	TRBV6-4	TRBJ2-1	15	CASSDRGGNNNEQFF	TGTGCCAGCAGTGACAGAGGGGGGAATAACAATGAGCAGTTCTTC
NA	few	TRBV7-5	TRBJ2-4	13	CISVSEAFKLTYF	NA
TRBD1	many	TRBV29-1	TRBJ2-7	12	CSVGQGSYEQYF	TGCAGCGTGGGACAGGGAAGCTACGAGCAGTACTTC
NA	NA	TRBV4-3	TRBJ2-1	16	CASSQDQGGTYNEQFF	TGCGCCAGCAGCCAAGATCAGGGAGGCACCTACAATGAGCAGTTCTTC
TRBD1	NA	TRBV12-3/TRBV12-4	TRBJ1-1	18	CASSLAPGQVKLNTEAFF	TGTGCCAGCAGTTTAGCCCCGGGACAGGTGAAGTTGAACACTGAAGCTTTCTTT
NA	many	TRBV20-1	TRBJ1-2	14	CSAISDTGFRGYTF	TGCAGTGCCATCTCGGATACAGGGTTTCGTGGCTACACCTTC
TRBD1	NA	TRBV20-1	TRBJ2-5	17	CSATRGTGDRIGGTQYF	TGCAGTGCTACTAGGGGGACAGGGGATAGGATTGGGGGGACCCAGTACTTC
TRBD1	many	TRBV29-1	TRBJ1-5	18	CSVQGTGNGIYGNQPQHF	TGCAGCGTACAGGGGACAGGGAATGGGATATACGGCAATCAGCCCCAGCATTTT
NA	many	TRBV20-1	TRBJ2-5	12	CSATDKQETQYF	TGCAGTGCTACCGACAAACAAGAGACCCAGTACTTC
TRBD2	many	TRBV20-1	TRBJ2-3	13	CSALRGGTDTQYF	TGCAGTGCTTTACGGGGGGGCACAGATACGCAGTATTTT
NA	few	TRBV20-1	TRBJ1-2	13	CSARDVDTPGYTF	TGCAGTGCTAGAGATGTGGACACTCCGGGCTACACCTTC
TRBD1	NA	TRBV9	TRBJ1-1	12	CASGQANTEAFF	TGTGCCAGCGGACAGGCTAACACTGAAGCTTTCTTT
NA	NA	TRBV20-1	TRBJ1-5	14	CSAVPPGFHQPQHF	TGCAGTGCAGTCCCCCCGGGGTTCCATCAGCCCCAGCATTTT
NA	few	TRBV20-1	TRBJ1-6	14	CSAPHRDPNSPLHF	TGCAGTGCTCCCCACCGGGACCCCAATTCACCCCTCCACTTT
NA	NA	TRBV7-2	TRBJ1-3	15	CASGNRLNSGNTIYF	TGTGCCAGCGGGAACAGGCTCAACTCTGGAAACACCATATATTTT
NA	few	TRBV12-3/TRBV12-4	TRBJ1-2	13	CASRSPGDYGYTF	TGTGCCAGCCGGTCGCCAGGGGACTATGGCTACACCTTC
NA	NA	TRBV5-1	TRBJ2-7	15	CASNPTGGGSYEQYF	TGCGCCAGCAACCCAACAGGGGGGGGATCCTACGAGCAGTACTTC
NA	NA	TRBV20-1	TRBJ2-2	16	CSARSPRGPNTGELFF	TGCAGTGCTAGATCGCCGAGGGGACCGAACACCGGGGAGCTGTTTTTT
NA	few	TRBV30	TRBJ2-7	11	CAWSAGYEQYF	TGTGCCTGGAGTGCCGGCTACGAGCAGTACTTC
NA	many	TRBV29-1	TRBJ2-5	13	CSVEVTGQETQYF	TGCAGCGTTGAAGTGACGGGGCAAGAGACCCAGTACTTC
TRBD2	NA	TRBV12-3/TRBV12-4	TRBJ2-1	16	CASRPPRGGLDNEQFF	TGTGCCAGCAGACCGCCTCGGGGGGGATTGGACAATGAGCAGTTCTTC
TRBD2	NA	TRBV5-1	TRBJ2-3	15	CASGRLAGGTDTQYF	TGCGCCAGCGGCCGACTAGCGGGGGGCACAGATACGCAGTATTTT
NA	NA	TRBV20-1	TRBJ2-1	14	CSAPDEVPYNEQFF	TGCAGTGCCCCAGATGAGGTACCCTACAATGAGCAGTTCTTC
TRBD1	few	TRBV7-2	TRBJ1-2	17	CASSLPRQGKGRYGYTF	TGTGCCAGCAGCTTACCTCGACAGGGAAAGGGCCGGTATGGCTACACCTTC
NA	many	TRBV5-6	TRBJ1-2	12	CASSLPGGRPFF	TGTGCCAGCAGCTTGCCCGGGGGACGTCCCTTCTTC
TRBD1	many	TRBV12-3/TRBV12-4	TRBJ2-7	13	CASLDREIDEQYF	TGTGCCAGTCTGGACAGGGAGATCGACGAGCAGTACTTC
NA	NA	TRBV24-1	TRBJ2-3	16	CATRGTTDTSTDTQYF	TGTGCCACCAGGGGCACGACAGACACTAGCACAGATACGCAGTATTTT
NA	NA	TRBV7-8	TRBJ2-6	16	CASSLGVGLGANVLTF	TGTGCCAGCAGCTTAGGTGTGGGGCTGGGGGCCAACGTCCTGACTTTC
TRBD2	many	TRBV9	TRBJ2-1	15	CASSVTSGSYNEQFF	TGTGCCAGCAGCGTCACTAGCGGGTCCTACAATGAGCAGTTCTTC
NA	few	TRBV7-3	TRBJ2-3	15	CASSLTNLERDTQYF	TGTGCCAGCAGCTTAACGAACCTAGAGAGAGATACGCAGTATTTT
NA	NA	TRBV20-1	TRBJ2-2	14	CSAEGIQGTGELFF	TGCAGTGCCGAGGGCATACAGGGCACCGGGGAGCTGTTTTTT